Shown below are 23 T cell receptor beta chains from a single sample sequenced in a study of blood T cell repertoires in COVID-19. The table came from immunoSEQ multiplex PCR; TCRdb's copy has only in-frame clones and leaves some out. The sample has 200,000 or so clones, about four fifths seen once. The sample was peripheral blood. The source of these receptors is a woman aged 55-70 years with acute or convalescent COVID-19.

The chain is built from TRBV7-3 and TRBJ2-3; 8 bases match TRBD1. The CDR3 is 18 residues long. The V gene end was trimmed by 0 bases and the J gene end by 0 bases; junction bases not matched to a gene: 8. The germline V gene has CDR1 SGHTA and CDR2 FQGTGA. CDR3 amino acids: CASSLTGTGASSTDTQYF. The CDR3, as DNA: TGTGCCAGCAGCTTAACTGGGACAGGCGCTTCTAGCACAGATACGCAGTATTTT.

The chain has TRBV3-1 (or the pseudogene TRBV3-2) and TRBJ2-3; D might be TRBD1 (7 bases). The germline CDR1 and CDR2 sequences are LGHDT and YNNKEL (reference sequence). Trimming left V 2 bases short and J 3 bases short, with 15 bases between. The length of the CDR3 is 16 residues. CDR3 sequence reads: CASSQQGGHGTDTQYF. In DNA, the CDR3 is TGTGCCAGCAGCCAACAGGGGGGCCACGGGACAGATACGCAGTATTTT.

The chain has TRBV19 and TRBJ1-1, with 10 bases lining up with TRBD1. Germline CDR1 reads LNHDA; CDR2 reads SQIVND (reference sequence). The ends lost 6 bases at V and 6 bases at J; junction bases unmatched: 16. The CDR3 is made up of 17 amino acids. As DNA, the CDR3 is TGTGCCAGTAGAGGGGCTTTCTCCCGGGACAGGGGCCCTGAAGCTTTCTTT. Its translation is CASRGAFSRDRGPEAFF.

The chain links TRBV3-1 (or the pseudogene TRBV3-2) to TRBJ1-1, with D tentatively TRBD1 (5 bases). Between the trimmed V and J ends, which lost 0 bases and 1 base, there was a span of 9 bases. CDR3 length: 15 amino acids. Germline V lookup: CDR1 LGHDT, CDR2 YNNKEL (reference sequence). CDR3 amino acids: CASSQDGHRNTEAFF. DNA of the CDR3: TGTGCCAGCAGCCAAGACGGACATCGGAACACTGAAGCTTTCTTT.

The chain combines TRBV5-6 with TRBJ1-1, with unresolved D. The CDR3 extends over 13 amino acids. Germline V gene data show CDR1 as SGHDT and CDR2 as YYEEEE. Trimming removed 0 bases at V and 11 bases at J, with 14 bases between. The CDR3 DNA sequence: TGTGCCAGCAGCTTGGTTACCGATAGTAAGGCTTTCTTT. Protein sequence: CASSLVTDSKAFF. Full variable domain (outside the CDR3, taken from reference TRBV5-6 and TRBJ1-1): DAGVTQSPTHLIKTRGQQVTLRCSPKSGHDTVSWYQQALGQGPQFIFQYYEEEERQRGNFPDRFSGHQFPNYSSELNVNALLLGDSALYLCASSLVTDSKAFFGQGTRLTVV.

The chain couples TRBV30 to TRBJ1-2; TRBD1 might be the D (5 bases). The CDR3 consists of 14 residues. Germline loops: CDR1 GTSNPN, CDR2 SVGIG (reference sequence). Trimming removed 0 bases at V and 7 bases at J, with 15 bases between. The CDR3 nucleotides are TGTGCCTGGAGTGTTCCTGGGGCAGTTAGTGGCTACACCTTC. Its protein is CAWSVPGAVSGYTF.

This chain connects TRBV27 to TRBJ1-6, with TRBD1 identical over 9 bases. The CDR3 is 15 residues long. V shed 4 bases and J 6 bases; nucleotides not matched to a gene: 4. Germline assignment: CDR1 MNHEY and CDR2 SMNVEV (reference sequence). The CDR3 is CASSSPGQGNSPLHF. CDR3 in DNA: TGTGCCAGCAGTTCTCCGGGACAGGGTAATTCACCCCTCCACTTT.

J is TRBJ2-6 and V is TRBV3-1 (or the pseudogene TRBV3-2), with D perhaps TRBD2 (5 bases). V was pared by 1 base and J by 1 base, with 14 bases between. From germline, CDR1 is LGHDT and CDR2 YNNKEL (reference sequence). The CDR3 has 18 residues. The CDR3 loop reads CASSQVGIVGSGANVLTF. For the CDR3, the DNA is TGTGCCAGCAGCCAAGTCGGGATCGTAGGGTCTGGGGCCAACGTCCTGACTTTC.

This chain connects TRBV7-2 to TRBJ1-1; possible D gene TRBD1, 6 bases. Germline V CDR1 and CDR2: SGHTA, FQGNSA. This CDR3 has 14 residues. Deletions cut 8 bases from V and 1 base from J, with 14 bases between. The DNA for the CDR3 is TGTGCCAGCTGTGAGCAGGGGCGGAACACTGAAGCTTTCTTT. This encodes CASCEQGRNTEAFF.

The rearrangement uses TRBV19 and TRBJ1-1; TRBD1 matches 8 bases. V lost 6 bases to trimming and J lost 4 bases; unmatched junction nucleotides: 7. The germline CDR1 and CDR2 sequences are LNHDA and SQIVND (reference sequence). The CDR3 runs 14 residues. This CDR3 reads CASSRQGLGTEAFF. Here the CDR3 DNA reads TGTGCCAGTAGCAGACAGGGGTTGGGCACTGAAGCTTTCTTT.

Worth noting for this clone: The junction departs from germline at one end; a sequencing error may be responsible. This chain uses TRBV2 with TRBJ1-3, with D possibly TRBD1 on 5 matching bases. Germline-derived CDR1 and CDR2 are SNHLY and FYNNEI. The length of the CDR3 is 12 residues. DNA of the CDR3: TGTGCCAGGAGTGGGGCAGGAAACACCATATATTTT. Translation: CARSGAGNTIYF.

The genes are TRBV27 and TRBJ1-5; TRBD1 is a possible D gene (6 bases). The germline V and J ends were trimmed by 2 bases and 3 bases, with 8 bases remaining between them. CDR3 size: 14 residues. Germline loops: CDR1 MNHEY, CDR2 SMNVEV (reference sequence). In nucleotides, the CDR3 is TGTGCCAGCAGTTTACGGACAGTCAATCAGCCCCAGCATTTT. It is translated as CASSLRTVNQPQHF.

The CDR3, as DNA: TGTGCCAGCAGCTTCACTTCTGCGAGGGATTCACCCCTCCACTTT. This translates into CASSFTSARDSPLHF. V gene TRBV5-5 combines with J gene TRBJ1-6, with D hard to call. This CDR3 comprises 15 residues. The germline gives CDR1 SGHKS, CDR2 YYEKEE (reference sequence). The ends were cut back, 2 bases at V and 8 bases at J, with 14 bases in the middle. The complete variable domain, with remaining parts taken from reference TRBV5-5 and TRBJ1-6, reads DAGVTQSPTHLIKTRGQQVTLRCSPISGHKSVSWYQQVLGQGPQFIFQYYEKEERGRGNFPDRFSARQFPNYSSELNVNALLLGDSALYLCASSFTSARDSPLHFGNGTRLTVT.

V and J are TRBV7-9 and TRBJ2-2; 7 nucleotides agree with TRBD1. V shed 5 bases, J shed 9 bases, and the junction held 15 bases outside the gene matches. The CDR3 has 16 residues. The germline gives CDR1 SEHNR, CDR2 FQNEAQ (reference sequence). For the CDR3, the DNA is TGTGCCAGCAGCCCCCCGGGACAGTGGAACGAAAGGGAGCTGTTTTTT. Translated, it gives CASSPPGQWNERELFF.

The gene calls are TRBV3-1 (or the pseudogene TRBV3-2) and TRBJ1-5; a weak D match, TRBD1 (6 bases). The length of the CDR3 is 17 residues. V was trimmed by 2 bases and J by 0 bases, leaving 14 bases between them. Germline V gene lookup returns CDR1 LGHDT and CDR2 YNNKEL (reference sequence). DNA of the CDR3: TGTGCCAGCAGCCAAACCAGCACAGGGTATAGCAATCAGCCCCAGCATTTT. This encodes CASSQTSTGYSNQPQHF.

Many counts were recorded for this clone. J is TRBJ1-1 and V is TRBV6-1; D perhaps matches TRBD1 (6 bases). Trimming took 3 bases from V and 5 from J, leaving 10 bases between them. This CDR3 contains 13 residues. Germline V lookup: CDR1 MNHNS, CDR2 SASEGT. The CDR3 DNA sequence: TGTGCCAGCAGTGACCAAAGGGGGACTGAAGCTTTCTTT. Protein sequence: CASSDQRGTEAFF.

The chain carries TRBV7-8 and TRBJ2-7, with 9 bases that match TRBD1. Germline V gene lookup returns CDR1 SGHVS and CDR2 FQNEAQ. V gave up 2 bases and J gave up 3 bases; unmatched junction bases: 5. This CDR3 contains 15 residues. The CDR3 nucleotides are TGTGCCAGCAGCTTAACGGACAGGGGCGACTACGAGCAGTACTTC. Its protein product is CASSLTDRGDYEQYF. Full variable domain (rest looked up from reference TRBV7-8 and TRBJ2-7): GAGVSQSPRYKVAKRGQDVALRCDPISGHVSLFWYQQALGQGPEFLTYFQNEAQLDKSGLPSDRFFAERPEGSVSTLKIQRTQQEDSAVYLCASSLTDRGDYEQYFGPGTRLTVT.

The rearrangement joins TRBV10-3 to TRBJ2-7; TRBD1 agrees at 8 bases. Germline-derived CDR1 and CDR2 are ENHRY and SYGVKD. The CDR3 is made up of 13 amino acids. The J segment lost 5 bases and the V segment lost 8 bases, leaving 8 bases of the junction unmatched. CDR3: CAIGGQASHEQYF. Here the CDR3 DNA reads TGTGCCATCGGGGGACAGGCGAGCCACGAGCAGTACTTC.

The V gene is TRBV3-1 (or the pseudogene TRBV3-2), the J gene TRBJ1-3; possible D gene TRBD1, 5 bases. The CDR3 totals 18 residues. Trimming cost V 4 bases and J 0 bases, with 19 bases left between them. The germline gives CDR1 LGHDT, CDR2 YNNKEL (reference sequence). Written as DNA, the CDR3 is TGTGCCAGCAGCCGAACAACACCGGGGGGACTCTCTGGAAACACCATATATTTT. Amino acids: CASSRTTPGGLSGNTIYF.

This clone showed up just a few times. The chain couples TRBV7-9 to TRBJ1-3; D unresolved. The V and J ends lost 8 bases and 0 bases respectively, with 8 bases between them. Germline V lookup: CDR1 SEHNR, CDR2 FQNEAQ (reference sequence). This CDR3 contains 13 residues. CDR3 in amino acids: CASRRGSGNTIYF. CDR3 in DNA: TGTGCCAGCCGCCGGGGCTCTGGAAACACCATATATTTT.

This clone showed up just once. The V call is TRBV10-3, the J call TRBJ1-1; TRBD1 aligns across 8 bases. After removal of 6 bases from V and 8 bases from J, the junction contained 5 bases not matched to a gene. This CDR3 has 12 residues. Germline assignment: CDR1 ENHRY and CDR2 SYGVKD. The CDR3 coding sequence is TGTGCCATCAGACCGACAGGGGAAGAAGCTTTCTTT. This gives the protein CAIRPTGEEAFF.

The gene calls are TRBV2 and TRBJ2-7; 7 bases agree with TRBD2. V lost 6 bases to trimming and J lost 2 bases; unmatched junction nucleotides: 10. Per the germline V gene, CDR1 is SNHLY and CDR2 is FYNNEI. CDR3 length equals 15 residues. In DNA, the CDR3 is TGTGCCAGCAGAGCCTGGGGGGGACTGGCCTACGAGCAGTACTTC. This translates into CASRAWGGLAYEQYF.

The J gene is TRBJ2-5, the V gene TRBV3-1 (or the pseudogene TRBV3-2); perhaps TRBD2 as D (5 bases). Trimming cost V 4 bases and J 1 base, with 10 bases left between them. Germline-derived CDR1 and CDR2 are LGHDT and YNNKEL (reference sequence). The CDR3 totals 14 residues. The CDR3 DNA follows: TGTGCCAGCAGCCGGTTCGGGGTCCAAGAGACCCAGTACTTC. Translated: CASSRFGVQETQYF.